This T cell receptor beta chain was sequenced in a study of lymphopenia after photon versus proton radiotherapy. The CDR3 covers 15 residues. Germline lookup yields CDR1 SGHRS and CDR2 YFSETQ. As to this clone: Its cognate antigen is unknown.

Study results and limitations: Larger post-nadir TCR diversity loss correlated inversely with survival in deceased patients. Oligoclonal CD8+ Temra expansion after nadir drove photon patients' diversity drop. Photon-treated patients lost naive T cells and TCR diversity; proton-treated stayed stable. Only patients who died were analyzed for survival; proton advantage is unproven.

The repertoire was sequenced with immunoSEQ multiplex PCR; TCRdb's copy has only in-frame clones and lacks some. The data hold roughly 58,000 clones, with 87% observed a single time. This TCR came from an older man with esophageal cancer. The V gene is TRBV5-1, the J gene TRBJ2-5; 9 bases are a match to TRBD2. The DNA matches TRBJ2-7 better at its end, which makes the J call doubtful. The source material was peripheral blood, sampled from a patient treated with proton-based radiotherapy. The CDR3 spells CASSLAGTSTYEQYF. CDR3 coding DNA: TGCGCCAGCAGCTTGGCCGGGACTAGCACTTACGAGCAGTACTTC.